A single sample gave rise to the 26 T cell receptor beta chains below, sequenced in a study of blood T cell repertoires in COVID-19. The method was immunoSEQ multiplex PCR; TCRdb's version includes in-frame clones alone and lacks a portion of them. The table records about 140,000 clones, 70% to 80% of them present only once. The sample consisted of peripheral blood. Every receptor here comes from a woman aged 50 to 60 with active or convalescent COVID-19.

V gene TRBV30 combines with J gene TRBJ1-3, with D possibly matching TRBD1 (5 bases). CDR1 and CDR2 from the germline V gene are GTSNPN and SVGIG (reference sequence). Trimming took 4 bases from V and 6 from J, leaving 19 bases between them. This CDR3 comprises 15 residues. CDR3 in DNA: TGTGCCTGGACGGCCCAGACAGCCACCTCAAACACCATATATTTT. Translation: CAWTAQTATSNTIYF.

The rearrangement links TRBV6-2 or TRBV6-3 to TRBJ1-1; D possibly corresponds to TRBD1 (5 bases). The CDR3 has 14 residues. Germline V lookup: CDR1 MNHEY, CDR2 SVGEGT. V lost 5 bases and J lost 4, with 14 bases in between. CDR3 in DNA: TGTGCCAGCAGTAGGTCGAGGGGAGGCACTGAAGCTTTCTTT. Its protein is CASSRSRGGTEAFF.

The V gene is TRBV3-1 (or the pseudogene TRBV3-2), the J gene TRBJ1-1; no clear D gene. The V end was cut by 1 base, the J end by 0 bases, with 9 bases between. The CDR3 length is 15 residues. CDR1 and CDR2 from the germline V gene are LGHDT and YNNKEL (reference sequence). CDR3 loop: CASSQGHLMNTEAFF. In nucleotides, the CDR3 is TGTGCCAGCAGCCAAGGACACCTCATGAACACTGAAGCTTTCTTT.

In the case of this clone: Other DNA sequences of this sample code for an identical CDR3. The rearrangement uses TRBV7-2 and TRBJ2-7; no definite D call. CDR3 size: 13 residues. Germline V gene sequence: CDR1 SGHTA, CDR2 FQGNSA. V shed 1 base and J shed 2 bases, with 6 bases lying between them. This chain's CDR3 is CASSLGRTYEQYF. CDR3 sequence (DNA): TGTGCCAGCAGCTTAGGCAGGACCTACGAGCAGTACTTC.

This sequence joins TRBV12-2 and TRBJ1-1; the table's D call of TRBD1 was not tested on the DNA. TRBV12-2 is labeled a pseudogene. This CDR3 spans 15 amino acids. The CDR3 protein is CASRAGGTANTEAFF. CDR3 sequence (DNA): TGTGCAAGTCGCGCTGGAGGGACAGCGAACACTGAAGCTTTCTTT.

V gene TRBV7-2 combines with J gene TRBJ2-7; maybe TRBD2 (7 bases). Deletions cut 3 bases from V and 5 bases from J, with 17 bases between. The CDR3 is made up of 15 amino acids. Germline V gene data show CDR1 as SGHTA and CDR2 as FQGNSA. This CDR3 is CASSLGRGRFHEQYF. CDR3 sequence (DNA): TGTGCCAGCAGCTTGGGGAGGGGGAGGTTCCACGAGCAGTACTTC.

The CDR3 protein is CASSPGTGGNTIYF. The CDR3 DNA is TGTGCCAGCAGCCCGGGGACAGGGGGGAACACCATATATTTT. J is TRBJ1-3 and V is TRBV7-9; 11 bases are shared with TRBD1. The CDR3 is 14 amino acids. J lost 7 bases, V lost 5 bases, and 4 bases had no gene match. CDR1 and CDR2 from the germline V gene are SEHNR and FQNEAQ (reference sequence). Drawing the rest from reference TRBV7-9 and TRBJ1-3, the complete variable domain is DTGVSQNPRHKITKRGQNVTFRCDPISEHNRLYWYRQTLGQGPEFLTYFQNEAQLEKSRLLSDRFSAERPKGSFSTLEIQRTEQGDSAMYLCASSPGTGGNTIYFGEGSWLTVV.

The rearrangement links TRBV28 to TRBJ2-7, with D perhaps matching TRBD1 (7 bases). The CDR3 contains 15 residues. V lost 6 bases to trimming and J lost 2 bases, with 17 bases between them. Germline V gene sequence: CDR1 MDHEN, CDR2 SYDVKM. CDR3: CASRGGGQVTYEQYF. CDR3 nucleotides: TGTGCCAGCAGGGGGGGAGGACAGGTTACCTACGAGCAGTACTTC.

The chain couples TRBV18 to TRBJ2-3; the match to TRBD2 covers 10 bases. V trimming: 5 bases; J trimming: 4 bases; junction bases outside the gene matches: 9. CDR1 KGHSH and CDR2 LQKENI come from the germline V gene. The CDR3 contains 16 residues. The CDR3 here is CASSSSLAGVSDTQYF. In DNA, the CDR3 is TGTGCCAGCTCATCGAGTCTAGCGGGAGTGTCAGATACGCAGTATTTT.

This chain joins TRBV27 and TRBJ1-2; D remains ambiguous. The CDR3 totals 11 residues. V was trimmed by 5 bases and J by 4 bases, leaving 5 bases between them. Germline-derived CDR1 and CDR2 are MNHEY and SMNVEV (reference sequence). The CDR3 coding sequence is TGTGCCAGCAGTCCCGGCTATGGCTACACCTTC. Translated, it gives CASSPGYGYTF.

The gene calls are TRBV4-3 and TRBJ2-2; TRBD1 matches at 7 bases. The CDR3 has 17 amino acids. Germline values: CDR1 LGHNA, CDR2 YSLEER. V lost 4 bases to trimming and J lost 4 bases; unmatched junction nucleotides: 12. In DNA form, the CDR3 reads TGCGCCAGCAGCCGAAGGACCGTAACAGGGGTCACCGGGGAGCTGTTTTTT. Translation gives CASSRRTVTGVTGELFF.

The chain couples TRBV3-1 (or the pseudogene TRBV3-2) to TRBJ1-2; D not certain. Germline V gives CDR1 LGHDT, CDR2 YNNKEL (reference sequence). Trimming stripped 2 bases from V and 1 base from J, with 14 bases between. This CDR3 has 16 residues. CDR3 coding DNA: TGTGCCAGCAGCCAACCGAGAGGGAGAGGTAACTATGGCTACACCTTC. Translated: CASSQPRGRGNYGYTF.

The rearrangement links TRBV28 to TRBJ1-1; D remains ambiguous. The V end was cut by 0 bases, the J end by 11 bases, with 13 bases between. This CDR3 has 13 amino acids. From germline, CDR1 is MDHEN and CDR2 SYDVKM. The CDR3, as DNA: TGTGCCAGCAGTTTATGGCCCGTGCGTCGGGCTTTCTTT. Its translation: CASSLWPVRRAFF.

This CDR3 is CASRTGGQETQYF. CDR3 sequence (DNA): TGTGCCAGCCGCACAGGGGGGCAAGAGACCCAGTACTTC. This rearrangement joins TRBV6-6 to TRBJ2-5; 8 nucleotides line up with TRBD1. CDR1 and CDR2 from the germline V gene are MNHNY and SVGAGI (reference sequence). The V segment lost 8 bases and the J segment 2 bases; nucleotides outside the gene matches: 4. The CDR3 extends over 13 amino acids.

V and J are TRBV7-2 and TRBJ1-2; 7 bases are shared with TRBD1. From germline, CDR1 is SGHTA and CDR2 FQGNSA. The V gene end was trimmed by 5 bases and the J gene end by 5 bases; junction bases not matched to a gene: 11. The CDR3 runs to 15 residues. The CDR3 spells CASSINPGQIYGYTF. CDR3 nucleotides: TGTGCCAGCAGCATAAACCCGGGACAGATTTATGGCTACACCTTC.

This rearrangement joins TRBV27 to TRBJ1-2; TRBD1 is a possible D gene (6 bases). The CDR3 totals 15 residues. V was cut by 6 bases and J by 1 base, with 15 bases left in between. The germline V gene encodes CDR1 MNHEY and CDR2 SMNVEV (reference sequence). The CDR3 coding sequence is TGTGCCAGCAGCCAAAACAGGGACGGTAACTATGGCTACACCTTC. Its protein is CASSQNRDGNYGYTF.

This clone has a single count. This specimen includes other DNA sequences encoding the same CDR3. The rearrangement links TRBV29-1 to TRBJ1-1; 10 bases line up with TRBD1. Germline V gene lookup returns CDR1 SQVTM and CDR2 ANQGSEA. V trimming: 4 bases; J trimming: 3 bases; junction bases outside the gene matches: 2. There are 13 residues in the CDR3. The CDR3 sequence is CSVGDRGYTEAFF. CDR3 nucleotides: TGCAGCGTTGGGGACAGGGGCTACACTGAAGCTTTCTTT.

The chain combines TRBV7-9 with TRBJ1-2; tentatively, D is TRBD1 (5 bases). CDR3 length: 13 amino acids. V lost 4 bases and J 4 bases, leaving 10 bases between the germline ends. Germline CDR1 is SEHNR and CDR2 is FQNEAQ (reference sequence). The CDR3 is CASSSLQVYGYTF. The CDR3 bases are TGTGCCAGCAGCTCCTTACAGGTCTATGGCTACACCTTC.

The chain uses TRBV7-9 and TRBJ2-5; a possible D gene is TRBD1 (5 bases). The CDR3 sequence is 15 residues long. Germline-derived CDR1 and CDR2 are SEHNR and FQNEAQ (reference sequence). The ends were cut back, 1 base at V and 2 bases at J, with 11 bases in the middle. CDR3: CASSLVWTNQETQYF. CDR3 DNA: TGTGCCAGCAGCTTAGTTTGGACAAATCAAGAGACCCAGTACTTC.

The chain carries TRBV6-5 and TRBJ1-3, with 7 bases lining up with TRBD1. V lost 8 bases and J lost 0; bases outside the gene matches: 4. The germline V gene encodes CDR1 MNHEY and CDR2 SVGAGI. The CDR3 contains 14 residues. CDR3: CASSTGISGNTIYF. Written as DNA, the CDR3 is TGTGCCAGCTCGACAGGGATCTCTGGAAACACCATATATTTT.

This rearrangement joins TRBV10-2 to TRBJ2-2; TRBD2 matches 10 bases. This CDR3 comprises 17 residues. Per the germline V gene, CDR1 is WSHSY and CDR2 is SAAADI. The ends lost 7 bases at V and 1 base at J; junction bases unmatched: 9. CDR3 amino acids: CASKRLAGAGNTGELFF. As DNA, the CDR3 is TGCGCCAGCAAAAGGCTAGCGGGGGCTGGGAACACCGGGGAGCTGTTTTTT.

The chain employs TRBV19 and TRBJ2-1, with 7 bases that match TRBD2. Germline V gene lookup returns CDR1 LNHDA and CDR2 SQIVND (reference sequence). The CDR3 is 16 amino acids. V was clipped by 3 bases and J by 0 bases; unmatched bases: 5. CDR3 residues: CASSMSGVPSYNEQFF. DNA for the CDR3: TGTGCCAGTAGTATGAGCGGGGTGCCCTCCTACAATGAGCAGTTCTTC. Variable domain in full (rest from reference TRBV19 and TRBJ2-1): DGGITQSPKYLFRKEGQNVTLSCEQNLNHDAMYWYRQDPGQGLRLIYYSQIVNDFQKGDIAEGYSVSREKKESFPLTVTSAQKNPTAFYLCASSMSGVPSYNEQFFGPGTRLTVL.

V gene TRBV9 combines with J gene TRBJ2-6; D ambiguous. Per germline, CDR1 SGDLS and CDR2 YYNGEE. Trimming cost V 0 bases and J 4 bases, with 5 bases left between them. The CDR3 totals 14 residues. CDR3 bases: TGTGCCAGCAGCGTAGAAGCAGGGGCCAACGTCCTGACTTTC. Its translation is CASSVEAGANVLTF.

V gene TRBV21-1 combines with J gene TRBJ1-1; TRBD1, the table's D call, lacks a check against the DNA. TRBV21-1 is termed a pseudogene. This CDR3 region has 14 residues. The CDR3 protein is CASSIGTGGTEAFF. The CDR3 DNA follows: TGTGCCAGCAGCATAGGGACAGGTGGCACTGAAGCTTTCTTT.

This clone was observed a single time. Written as DNA, the CDR3 is TGTGCCAGCAGCTTGAACTTGGACACATATCAGCCCCAGCATTTT. Translating gives CASSLNLDTYQPQHF. The rearrangement uses TRBV11-2 and TRBJ1-5; D is perhaps TRBD1 (5 bases). This CDR3 comprises 15 residues. Germline CDR1 is SGHAT and CDR2 is FQNNGV. Trimming removed 3 bases from V and 5 bases from J, with 14 bases in between.

The chain couples TRBV29-1 to TRBJ2-5; 8 bases map to TRBD2. The germline gives CDR1 SQVTM, CDR2 ANQGSEA. V trimming: 4 bases; J trimming: 7 bases; junction bases outside the gene matches: 8. CDR3 length equals 13 residues. The CDR3 region has the DNA TGCAGCGTTGTCACTAGCGGCGGCGGGACCCAGTACTTC. Its translation is CSVVTSGGGTQYF.